The sequence of this TCR beta chain was determined in a study of early T cells in non-severe SARS-CoV-2 infection. TCRdb ran MiXCR on the 5' RACE reads and lists one entry per CDR3 protein. The repertoire includes about 50,000 distinct CDR3 sequences, around 10% of them detected once, and 5% to 6.5% sits in the top ten. CDR3 length: 14 residues. In germline, CDR1 is DFQATT, CDR2 SNEGSKA (reference sequence). V gave up 4 bases and J gave up 2 bases, with 12 bases separating them. This clonotype has just a few counts. The sample was whole blood, taken at baseline. The receptor's source is an adult who was a healthcare worker with PCR-confirmed SARS-CoV-2 infection or an uninfected control (not recorded which). The chain combines TRBV20-1 with TRBJ2-1; tentatively, D is TRBD1 (6 bases). DNA of the CDR3: TGCAGTGCTAACACAGGGCCAGCCTACAATGAGCAGTTCTTC. Protein product: CSANTGPAYNEQFF.